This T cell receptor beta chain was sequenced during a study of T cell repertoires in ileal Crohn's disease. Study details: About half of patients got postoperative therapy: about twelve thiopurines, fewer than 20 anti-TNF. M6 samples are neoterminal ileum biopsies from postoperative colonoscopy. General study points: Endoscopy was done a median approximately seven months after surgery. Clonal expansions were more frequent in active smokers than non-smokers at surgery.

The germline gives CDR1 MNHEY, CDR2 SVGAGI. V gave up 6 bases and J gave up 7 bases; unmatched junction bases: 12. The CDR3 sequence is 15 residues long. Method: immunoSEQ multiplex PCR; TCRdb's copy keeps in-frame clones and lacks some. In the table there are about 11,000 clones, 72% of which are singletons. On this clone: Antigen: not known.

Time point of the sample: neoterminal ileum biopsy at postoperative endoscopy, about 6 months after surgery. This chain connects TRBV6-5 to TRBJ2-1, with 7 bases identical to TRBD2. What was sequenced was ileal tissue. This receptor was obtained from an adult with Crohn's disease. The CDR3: CASSQYMGGRNEQFF. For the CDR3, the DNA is TGTGCCAGCAGCCAGTATATGGGAGGGCGGAATGAGCAGTTCTTC.